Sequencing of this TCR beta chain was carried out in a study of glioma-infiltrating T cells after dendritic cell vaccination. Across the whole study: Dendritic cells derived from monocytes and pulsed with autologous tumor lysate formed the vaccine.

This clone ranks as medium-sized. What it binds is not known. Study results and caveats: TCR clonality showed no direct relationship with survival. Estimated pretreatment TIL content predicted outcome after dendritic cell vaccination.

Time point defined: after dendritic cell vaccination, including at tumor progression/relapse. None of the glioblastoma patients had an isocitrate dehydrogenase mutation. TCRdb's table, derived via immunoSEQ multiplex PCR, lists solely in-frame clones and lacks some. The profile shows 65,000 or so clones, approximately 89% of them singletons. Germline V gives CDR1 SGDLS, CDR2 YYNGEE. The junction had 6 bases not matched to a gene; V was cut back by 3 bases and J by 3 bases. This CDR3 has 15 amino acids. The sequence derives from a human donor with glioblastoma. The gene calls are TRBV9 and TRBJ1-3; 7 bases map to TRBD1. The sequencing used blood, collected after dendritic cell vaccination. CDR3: CASSATGTDGNTIYF. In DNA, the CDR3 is TGTGCCAGCAGCGCAACCGGGACAGATGGAAACACCATATATTTT.